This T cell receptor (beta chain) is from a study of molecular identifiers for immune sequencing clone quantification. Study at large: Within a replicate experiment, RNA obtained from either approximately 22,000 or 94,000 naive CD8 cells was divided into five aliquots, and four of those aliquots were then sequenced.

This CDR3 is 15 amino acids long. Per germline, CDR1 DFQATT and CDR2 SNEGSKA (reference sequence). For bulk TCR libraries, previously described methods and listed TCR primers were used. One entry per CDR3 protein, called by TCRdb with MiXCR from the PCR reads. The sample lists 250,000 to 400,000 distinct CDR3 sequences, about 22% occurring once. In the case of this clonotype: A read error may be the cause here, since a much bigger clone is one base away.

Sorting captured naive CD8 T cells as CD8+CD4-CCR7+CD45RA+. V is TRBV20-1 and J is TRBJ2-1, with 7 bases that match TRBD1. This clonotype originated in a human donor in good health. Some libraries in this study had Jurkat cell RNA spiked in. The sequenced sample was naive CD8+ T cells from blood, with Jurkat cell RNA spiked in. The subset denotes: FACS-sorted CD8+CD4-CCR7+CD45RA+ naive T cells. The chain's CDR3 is CSAKVRDRPFNGQFF. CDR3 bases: TGCAGTGCCAAAGTCCGGGACAGACCTTTCAATGGGCAGTTCTTC.